This TCR beta chain was profiled in a study of T cell changes during pregnancy in multiple sclerosis. The ends lost 4 bases at V and 8 bases at J; junction bases unmatched: 2. The CDR3 is 12 residues long. CDR1 SGHKS and CDR2 YYEKEE come from the germline V gene (reference sequence). TCRdb keeps only in-frame clones here, not all; method: immunoSEQ multiplex PCR. The sample includes approximately 85,000 clones, around 93% of them seen just once. Sequences were derived from peripheral blood, sampled in the third trimester of pregnancy. The rearrangement links TRBV5-5 to TRBJ1-4; 7 bases align to TRBD1. The TCR was taken from a female donor with multiple sclerosis, enrolled in a pregnancy study. CDR3 loop: CASSPRGEKLFF. CDR3 sequence (DNA): TGTGCCAGCAGCCCCAGGGGGGAAAAACTGTTTTTT.